This paragraph reports one TCR beta chain. Its target is not known. V was cut by 3 bases and J by 1 base, with 10 bases left in between. The CDR3 totals 16 residues. Germline-derived CDR1 and CDR2 are LNHNV and YYDKDF (reference sequence). Each sorted subset replicate got 200 ng genomic DNA, about 33,000 genomes. TCRdb's copy holds only in-frame clones and misses some; the assay was immunoSEQ multiplex PCR. This table has approximately 2.5 million clones, around nine tenths appearing once. These data come from a study of shared clonotypes between healthy human individuals. Study findings and constraints: The sharing of 4.5% to 5.5% of naive CD4 clonotypes was seen across a handful of donors.

The chain has TRBV15 and TRBJ1-6; weak D call: TRBD1 (5 bases). Specimen: naive CD4+ T cells sorted from blood. The subset denotes: CD45RA+ positively selected. The source of this sequence is a young man in good health. CDR3 residues: CATSSGGGSYNSPLHF. DNA for the CDR3: TGTGCCACCAGCAGCGGGGGGGGGTCCTATAATTCACCCCTCCACTTT.